These T cell receptor beta chains were read from a single sample in a study of T-cell memory formation after mild COVID-19. TCRdb fed the 5' RACE reads into MiXCR, producing one record per CDR3 protein. The sample lists roughly 250,000 distinct CDR3 sequences, around 17% occurring once. Material: PBMCs or a T cell subset sorted from them (not recorded which). These receptors were collected from a man aged 18 to 29 who had mild COVID-19 (a few samples of this study predate the infection). Cell type and time point are not known. Both conserved end residues are part of each CDR3. Each record gives: V gene, clone size, CDR3 length, J gene, D gene, CDR3 protein, CDR3 DNA. A D gene is named only where the DNA matches it firmly. Clone size is stated in some rows and not others, as once, few, many or a class when expanded.

>TRBV7-2|.|15|TRBJ2-2|.
CASSSGTRNTGELFF
TGTGCCAGCAGCTCCGGGACAAGGAACACCGGGGAGCTGTTTTTT
>TRBV29-1|few|14|TRBJ2-5|TRBD1
CSVDQGAFGETQYF
TGCAGCGTGGATCAGGGGGCGTTCGGGGAGACCCAGTACTTC
>TRBV5-6|.|15|TRBJ1-6|.
CASSRDRGYNSPLHF
TGTGCCAGCAGCCGGGATCGGGGGTATAATTCACCCCTCCACTTT
>TRBV15|few|13|TRBJ1-1|.
CATSTGLNTEAFF
TGTGCCACCAGCACAGGGCTGAACACTGAAGCTTTCTTT
>TRBV12-3/TRBV12-4|.|16|TRBJ1-2|TRBD1
CASSRTGGFSRRGYTF
TGTGCCAGCAGTCGGACAGGGGGCTTTTCCCGTCGGGGCTACACCTTC
>TRBV2|.|14|TRBJ2-5|.
CASRKETVQETQYF
TGTGCCAGCAGGAAGGAGACCGTTCAAGAGACCCAGTACTTC
>TRBV7-2|few|14|TRBJ2-5|.
CASSVRTSRVSQYF
TGTGCCAGCAGCGTCAGGACGAGTCGGGTTTCCCAGTACTTC
>TRBV5-5|.|14|TRBJ1-1|.
CASSLDSWNTEAFF
TGTGCCAGCAGCCTAGACAGTTGGAACACTGAAGCTTTCTTT
>TRBV7-9|few|15|TRBJ1-4|.
CASSLVGESNEKLFF
TGTGCCAGCAGCTTGGTAGGAGAGTCAAATGAAAAACTGTTTTTT
>TRBV7-2|.|15|TRBJ2-3|TRBD1
CASSYRQGPTDTQYF
TGTGCCAGCAGCTACCGACAGGGGCCCACAGATACGCAGTATTTT
>TRBV7-2|many|16|TRBJ1-3|.
CASSLGGPASGNTIYF
TGTGCCAGCAGCTTAGGGGGGCCCGCCTCTGGAAACACCATATATTTT
>TRBV6-1|.|18|TRBJ1-4|.
CASSRGVYGRGTNEKLFF
TGTGCCAGCAGTAGGGGGGTATACGGACGAGGGACTAATGAAAAACTGTTTTTT
>TRBV5-1|many|17|TRBJ2-7|.
CASGSGARALSLDEQYF
TGCGCCAGCGGAAGTGGGGCCAGGGCCCTGTCCTTGGACGAGCAGTACTTC
>TRBV6-2/TRBV6-3|few|15|TRBJ2-1|TRBD2
CASSPRTSGANEQFF
TGTGCCAGCAGCCCAAGGACTAGCGGGGCCAATGAGCAGTTCTTC
>TRBV29-1|many|13|TRBJ2-5|.
CSVDSDLQETQYF
TGCAGCGTTGATTCGGACCTCCAAGAGACCCAGTACTTC
>TRBV7-2|few|15|TRBJ2-1|TRBD2
CASRRTSVSYNEQFF
TGTGCCAGCAGACGGACTAGCGTCTCCTACAATGAGCAGTTCTTC
>TRBV5-1|.|14|TRBJ2-2|TRBD1
CASSPQGAGGELFF
TGCGCCAGCAGCCCGCAGGGGGCAGGCGGGGAGCTGTTTTTT
>TRBV5-5|few|13|TRBJ2-1|.
CASRREVGNEQFF
TGTGCCAGCAGACGTGAGGTGGGGAATGAGCAGTTCTTC
>TRBV28|.|13|TRBJ1-6|.
CASSPSPNSPLHF
TGTGCCAGCAGCCCTTCACCTAATTCACCCCTCCACTTT
>TRBV7-3|many|13|TRBJ1-6|.
CASSLQGGSPLHF
TGTGCCAGCAGCTTACAGGGTGGGTCACCCCTCCACTTT
>TRBV30|.|17|TRBJ1-6|TRBD1
CAWIPTGGHWYNSPLHF
TGTGCCTGGATTCCCACAGGGGGCCATTGGTATAATTCACCCCTCCACTTT
>TRBV20-1|few|13|TRBJ1-6|.
CSARDSRNSPLHF
TGCAGTGCTAGGGACTCGAGGAATTCACCCCTCCACTTT
>TRBV7-3|few|14|TRBJ2-1|.
CASSSQGGYNEQFF
TGTGCCAGCAGCTCACAGGGAGGGTACAATGAGCAGTTCTTC
>TRBV20-1|.|12|TRBJ2-3|.
CRVGLDTDTQYF
TGCAGAGTAGGACTGGACACAGATACGCAGTATTTT
>TRBV12-5|few|15|TRBJ2-6|.
CASGRRSSGANVLTF
TGTGCTAGTGGCCGCAGGTCCTCTGGGGCCAACGTCCTGACTTTC
>TRBV28|few|13|TRBJ2-5|.
CASSLPGRETQYF
TGTGCCAGCAGTTTACCGGGAAGGGAGACCCAGTACTTC
>TRBV12-3/TRBV12-4|.|15|TRBJ1-1|.
CASSLYLDRNTEAFF
TGTGCCAGCAGTTTATACCTGGACAGGAACACTGAAGCTTTCTTT
>TRBV9|few|14|TRBJ1-2|.
CASSVAGAAGAGTF
TGTGCCAGCAGCGTAGCTGGGGCAGCAGGGGCCGGTACCTTC